This T cell receptor (beta chain) is from a study of CXCR3-negative and CXCR3-positive naive CD8 T cells. This CDR3 contains 15 residues. Germline V gene data show CDR1 as DFQATT and CDR2 as SNEGSKA (reference sequence). Using triplicate sorts, 300,000 cells were collected each time from every CD8+ T cell subset. The TRB libraries of cDNA were built by UMI-labeled 5' RACE. TCRdb re-called the 5' RACE reads and gives one entry per CDR3 protein, without DNA. The sample totals about 130,000 distinct CDR3 sequences; its top ten clones hold approximately 0.3%. For this clonotype: Its specificity is not known.

Study-level points and caveats: Comparison of naive cells showed more hydrophobic TRB CDR3s in CXCR3-positive than in CXCR3-negative naive cells.

The TCR comes from a human donor in good health. Some clones in this sample may be carry-over from other donors' samples. The chain employs TRBV20-1 and TRBJ2-1. The sample consisted of naive CXCR3- CD8+ T cells from blood. Subset of the sample: CD45RO-CCR7+CD27+CD95- naive CD8+ T cells lacking CXCR3 (TNR3-). The CDR3 sequence is CSARVLGTTDNEQFF.